The 17 T cell receptor beta chains in this list originate from one sample, sequenced in a study of vaccination and CD4 T cells after COVID-19 (dated by TCRdb to 2022 to 2024). These TCRs' antigens remain unknown. The library came from PCR. The data were produced on an Illumina iSeq 100. DNA from cultured CD4+ T cells was subjected to TCR sequencing with the Oncomine TCR Beta short-read assay at the Johns Hopkins FTIC core. TCRdb reran the public reads through fastp at Q25 and MiXCR, keeping productive beta chains. Every CDR3 protein is listed once, alongside the most common genes and DNA of its rows. This sample has roughly 26,000 distinct CDR3 sequences in its table, and 64% of those were observed once. The ten largest clones take up approximately 5.4% of the sample. This specimen's treatment or condition label, per the study, means: approximately 11-day PBMC culture with coronavirus spike peptide pools or control peptides (ViraFEST assay).

The sample was CD4+ T cells from blood, cultured in vitro. Source of these receptors: a human donor who had recovered from COVID-19.

The genes are TRBV6-5 and TRBJ1-5; D gene uncertain. V shed 0 bases and J shed 4 bases, with 13 bases lying between them. Germline CDR1 is MNHEY and CDR2 is SVGAGI. The length of the CDR3 is 16 residues. CDR3 sequence: CASSYSPLWTNQPQHF. Here the CDR3 DNA reads TGTGCCAGCAGTTACTCCCCTTTGTGGACTAATCAGCCCCAGCATTTT.

This clonotype has just a few counts. This chain links TRBV6-1 with TRBJ1-1, with D tentatively TRBD1 (5 bases). Germline V gives CDR1 MNHNS, CDR2 SASEGT. The CDR3 consists of 15 residues. Trimming took off 6 bases at V and 4 bases at J, with 18 bases between the two ends. This chain's CDR3 is CASSSKGLGATEAFF. DNA for the CDR3: TGTGCCAGCAGCTCAAAGGGACTTGGGGCCACTGAAGCTTTCTTT.

This clonotype has a handful of counts. This chain links TRBV20-1 with TRBJ1-2, with a tentative D call TRBD1 (6 bases). This CDR3 has 15 residues. Trimming cost V 3 bases and J 4 bases, with 18 bases left between them. Germline CDR1 reads DFQATT; CDR2 reads SNEGSKA (reference sequence). CDR3 nucleotides: TGCAGTGCTAGTAGACCCCAACAGGGTGGCTATGGCTACACCTTC. Translated: CSASRPQQGGYGYTF.

This clonotype was seen only a few times. This chain links TRBV20-1 with TRBJ2-7; 11 bases align to TRBD2. With 0 bases clipped from V and 3 bases from J, the junction kept 7 bases outside the gene matches. Germline lookup yields CDR1 DFQATT and CDR2 SNEGSKA (reference sequence). The CDR3 has 16 amino acids. CDR3 sequence (DNA): TGCAGTGCTAGAGATCCGTCCACTAGCGGGAGCTACGAGCAGTACTTC. Translation: CSARDPSTSGSYEQYF.

The CDR3 coding sequence is TGTGCCAGTAGTATAGCCCCAATACCAAACACTGAAGCTTTCTTT. Residues: CASSIAPIPNTEAFF. The chain links TRBV19 to TRBJ1-1; D gene unclear. Trimming stripped 1 base from V and 2 bases from J, with 11 bases between. Per the germline V gene, CDR1 is LNHDA and CDR2 is SQIVND (reference sequence). The CDR3 length is 15 residues.

On this clonotype itself: A junction boundary mismatches the germline segment, possibly from a read error. This sequence joins TRBV19 and TRBJ1-5; maybe TRBD1 (5 bases). CDR1 and CDR2 from the germline V gene are LNHDA and SQIVND (reference sequence). The CDR3 has 16 residues. CDR3 residues: CACRQSREGPGQPQHF. The CDR3, as DNA: TGTGCCTGTAGACAATCCAGGGAAGGACCGGGCCAGCCCCAGCATTTT.

This chain connects TRBV18 to TRBJ2-1, with 7 bases fitting TRBD2. This CDR3 has 16 amino acids. Trimming cost V 11 bases and J 7 bases; bases outside gene matches: 20. Germline V gene data show CDR1 as KGHSH and CDR2 as LQKENI. As DNA, the CDR3 is TGTGCCTGCACGCCCCTACCGGCTAGCGGTGGTAATGAGCAGTTCTTC. Translation gives CACTPLPASGGNEQFF. The whole variable domain, remainder taken from reference TRBV18 and TRBJ2-1, is NAGVMQNPRHLVRRRGQEARLRCSPMKGHSHVYWYRQLPEEGLKFMVYLQKENIIDESGMPKERFSAEFPKEGPSILRIQQVVRGDSAAYFCACTPLPASGGNEQFFGPGTRLTVL.

This clonotype has more than one count but fewer than ten. The V and J genes are TRBV24-1 and TRBJ1-5, with D possibly TRBD1 on 5 matching bases. This CDR3 has 15 residues. Deletions cut 6 bases from V and 4 bases from J, with 15 bases between. Germline CDR1 reads KGHDR; CDR2 reads SFDVKD. The CDR3 DNA reads as TGTGCCACCAGTTCAGATCCAGGGTTAAATCAGCCCCAGCATTTT. Translating it yields CATSSDPGLNQPQHF.

This rearrangement joins TRBV27 to TRBJ1-6; possibly TRBD1 for D (6 bases). Germline-derived CDR1 and CDR2 are MNHEY and SMNVEV (reference sequence). The CDR3 sequence is 16 residues long. V lost 8 bases and J lost 7, with 21 bases in between. The CDR3, as DNA: TGTGCCAGCTTGGGGGGCGCGGGAAAGGGAAATTCACCCCTCCACTTT. Translated: CASLGGAGKGNSPLHF.

This clonotype appeared a single time. The chain combines TRBV6-2 or TRBV6-3 with TRBJ2-7; no clear D gene. In germline, CDR1 is MNHEY, CDR2 SVGEGT. V lost 5 bases, J lost 2 bases, and 13 bases lay in between. CDR3 length equals 14 residues. The CDR3 region has the DNA TGTGCCAGCAGTACAGTTGCGGCGACCTACGAGCAGTACTTC. It encodes CASSTVAATYEQYF.

This clonotype has only a few counts. The V and J genes are TRBV20-1 and TRBJ1-3; D gene uncertain. The CDR3 is made up of 14 amino acids. V gave up 0 bases and J gave up 2 bases, with 8 bases separating them. Germline lookup yields CDR1 DFQATT and CDR2 SNEGSKA (reference sequence). Written as DNA, the CDR3 is TGCAGTGCTAGAGATCGAGGGACTGGAAACACCATATATTTT. Its translation: CSARDRGTGNTIYF.

J is TRBJ1-2 and V is TRBV28; 7 nucleotides line up with TRBD1. The CDR3 runs to 14 residues. Trimming took 6 bases from V and 4 from J; bases not matched to a gene: 8. Germline values: CDR1 MDHEN, CDR2 SYDVKM. CDR3 sequence reads: CASSLDRVGYGYTF. The CDR3 DNA reads as TGTGCCAGCAGCCTCGACAGGGTGGGCTATGGCTACACCTTC.

The chain employs TRBV28 and TRBJ2-7; D perhaps matches TRBD1 (5 bases). Germline V gene data show CDR1 as MDHEN and CDR2 as SYDVKM. Trimming removed 6 bases at V and 2 bases at J, with 11 bases between. The CDR3 spans 13 residues. CDR3 coding DNA: TGTGCCAGCAGGCCCCCGACAGCCTACGAGCAGTACTTC. Residues: CASRPPTAYEQYF.

V usage is TRBV19 and J usage is TRBJ1-2, with unresolved D. V was clipped by 5 bases and J by 6 bases, with 16 bases between them. The CDR3 is made up of 14 amino acids. Looked up from germline, CDR1 is LNHDA and CDR2 is SQIVND (reference sequence). The CDR3 reads CASSARFGRDGYTF. CDR3 DNA sequence: TGTGCCAGTAGTGCCAGATTCGGGAGAGATGGCTACACCTTC.

Concerning this clonotype itself: No DNA is shown, since the ends of the CDR3 on it are uncertain; the CDR3 is the one TCRdb lists. This chain links TRBV6-2 or TRBV6-3 with TRBJ1-5; the table's D gene call, TRBD1, was not cross checked with the DNA. The germline V gene encodes CDR1 MNHEY and CDR2 SVGEGT. The CDR3 sequence runs 24 residues, both termini included. The CDR3 region is CASTNQTSMYLCASRRQGWGPQHF.

The rearrangement uses TRBV5-8 and TRBJ2-5; TRBD1 matches 7 bases. Germline trimming cut 3 bases from V and 1 base from J; bases unmatched to any gene: 6. There are 15 residues in the CDR3. The germline V gene has CDR1 SGHTS and CDR2 YDEGEE. The CDR3 here is CASSYGTATQETQYF. The CDR3 DNA reads TGTGCCAGCAGCTATGGGACAGCGACCCAAGAGACCCAGTACTTC.

The J gene is TRBJ1-6, the V gene TRBV9; D remains ambiguous. This CDR3 comprises 15 residues. V lost 0 bases and J 7 bases, leaving 11 bases between the germline ends. CDR1 is SGDLS and CDR2 is YYNGEE in the germline V gene. The CDR3 sequence is CASSVAGMGNSPLHF. The CDR3 DNA reads TGTGCCAGCAGCGTAGCTGGCATGGGAAATTCACCCCTCCACTTT. The entire variable domain, with the rest obtained from reference TRBV9 and TRBJ1-6, is as follows: DSGVTQTPKHLITATGQRVTLRCSPRSGDLSVYWYQQSLDQGLQFLIQYYNGEERAKGNILERFSAQQFPDLHSELNLSSLELGDSALYFCASSVAGMGNSPLHFGNGTRLTVT.